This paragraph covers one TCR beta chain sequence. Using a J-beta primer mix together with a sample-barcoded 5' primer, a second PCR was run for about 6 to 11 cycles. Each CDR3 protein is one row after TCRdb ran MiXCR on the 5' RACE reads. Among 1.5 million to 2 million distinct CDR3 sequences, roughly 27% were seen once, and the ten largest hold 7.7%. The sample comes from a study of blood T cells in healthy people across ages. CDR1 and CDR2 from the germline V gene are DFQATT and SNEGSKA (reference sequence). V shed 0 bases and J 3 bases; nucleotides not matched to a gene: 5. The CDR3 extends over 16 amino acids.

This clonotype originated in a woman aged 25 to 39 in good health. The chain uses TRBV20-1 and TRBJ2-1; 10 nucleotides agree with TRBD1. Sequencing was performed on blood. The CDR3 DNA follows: TGCAGTGCTAGAGATCGGTGGACAGGGGGCTACAATGAGCAGTTCTTC. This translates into CSARDRWTGGYNEQFF.